The 2 T cell receptor beta chains reported below all come from one sample, sequenced in a study of T cells in tumors after PD-1 blockade (dated by TCRdb to between 2018 and 2021). The time point tag for this specimen amounts to: after anti-PD-1 therapy. The library came from the immunoSEQ multiplex PCR assay. The source is immuneACCESS, and TCRdb retained only in-frame sequences with V and J called. Part of the clones is not carried over; for the studies checked, unresolved V genes explain less than half of this, and the remainder is unexplained. The sample has roughly 15,000 clones on record, around 80% of them singletons. Of the sample, 20% to 25% is held by the ten largest clones. The sample was PBMCs, taken after anti-PD-1 treatment. The receptor source for this set is a human donor with basal cell carcinoma.

This chain joins TRBV9 and TRBJ2-1, with 7 bases that match TRBD2. CDR1 is SGDLS and CDR2 is YYNGEE in the germline V gene. The J segment lost 2 bases and the V segment lost 0 bases, leaving 5 bases of the junction unmatched. The CDR3 is 16 residues long. In nucleotides, the CDR3 is TGTGCCAGCAGCGTAGGAGGCGGGAGCACCTACAATGAGCAGTTCTTC. Amino acids: CASSVGGGSTYNEQFF.

This chain links TRBV3-1 (or the pseudogene TRBV3-2) with TRBJ1-5; no firm D call. The V gene lost 1 base and the J gene lost 1 base, with 5 bases spanning the gap. Germline V gives CDR1 LGHDT, CDR2 YNNKEL (reference sequence). The CDR3 totals 14 residues. CDR3 in DNA: TGTGCCAGCAGCCAAGCGGGGAGCAATCAGCCCCAGCATTTT. Protein sequence: CASSQAGSNQPQHF.